This TCR beta chain was sequenced for a study of shared clonotypes between healthy human individuals. Study-wide results and limits: All-four-donor shared clonotypes had higher generation probabilities than non-shared clonotypes did. Shared across several donors were roughly 4.7% of the naive CD4 clonotypes.

Original data processing: Junction-only immunoSEQ sequences carried no quality scores, so filtering differed. Measured with immunoSEQ multiplex PCR; TCRdb has only the in-frame clones, and not every one. V and J calls and clone size are copied from that table; D and trimming were computed from the DNA. The sample yields approximately 2.5 million clones, more than 90% seen once. A note on this clone: As yet, its antigen is unknown.

Sequencing was performed on naive CD4+ T cells sorted from blood. Subset denoted: CD45RA+ positively selected. The receptor was isolated from a man younger than 35 in good health.

The CDR3 here is CASSKKTNRDSGNTIYF. DNA for the CDR3: TGTGCCAGCAGCAAAAAGACGAACAGGGACTCTGGAAACACCATATATTTT. The chain links TRBV21-1 to TRBJ1-3; the listed D gene, TRBD1, was not tested against the DNA. TRBV21-1 is a pseudogene locus. The CDR3 is 17 amino acids.